The clone carrying this TCR beta chain appeared a few times. V was pared by 5 bases and J by 6 bases, with 2 bases of the junction left unmatched. This CDR3 is 12 amino acids long. The germline V gene encodes CDR1 SQVTM and CDR2 ANQGSEA. In TCRdb, the 5' RACE reads were re-called with MiXCR into one record per CDR3 protein. The table lists around 410,000 distinct CDR3 sequences, more than 20% of them singletons, with less than 15% in the top ten. This entry is derived from a study of T-cell memory formation after mild COVID-19. The sequencing sample was made of PBMCs or a T cell subset sorted from them (not recorded which). The sequence was obtained from an adult woman who had mild COVID-19 (a few samples of this study predate the infection). Cell type and time point are not known. The genes are TRBV29-1 and TRBJ2-1; TRBD1 aligns across 9 bases. CDR3 in amino acids: CSVQGQGNEQFF. In DNA, the CDR3 is TGCAGCGTTCAGGGACAGGGCAATGAGCAGTTCTTC.